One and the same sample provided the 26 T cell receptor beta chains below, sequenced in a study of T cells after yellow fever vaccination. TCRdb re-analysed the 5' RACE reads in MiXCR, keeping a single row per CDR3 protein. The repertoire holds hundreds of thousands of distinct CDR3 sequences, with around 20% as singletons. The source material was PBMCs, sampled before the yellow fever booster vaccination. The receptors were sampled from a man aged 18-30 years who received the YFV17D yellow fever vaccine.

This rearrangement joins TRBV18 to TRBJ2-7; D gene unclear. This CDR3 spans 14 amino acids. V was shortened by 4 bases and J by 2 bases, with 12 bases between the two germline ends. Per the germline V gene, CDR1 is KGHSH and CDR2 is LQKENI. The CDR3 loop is CASSRASNPYEQYF. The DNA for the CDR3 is TGTGCCAGCTCACGGGCCTCCAACCCCTACGAGCAGTACTTC.

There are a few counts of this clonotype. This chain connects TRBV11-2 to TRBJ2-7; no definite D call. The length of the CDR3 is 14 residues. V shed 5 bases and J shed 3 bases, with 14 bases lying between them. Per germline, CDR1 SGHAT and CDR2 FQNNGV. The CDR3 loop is CASSPHPRGYEQYF. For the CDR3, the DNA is TGTGCCAGCAGCCCACACCCTCGCGGCTACGAGCAGTACTTC.

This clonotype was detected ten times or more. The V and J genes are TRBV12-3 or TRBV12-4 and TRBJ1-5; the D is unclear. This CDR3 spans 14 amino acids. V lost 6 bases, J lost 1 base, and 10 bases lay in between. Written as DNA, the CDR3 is TGTGCCAGCAGCTGGGAGGAGAGCAATCAGCCCCAGCATTTT. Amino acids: CASSWEESNQPQHF.

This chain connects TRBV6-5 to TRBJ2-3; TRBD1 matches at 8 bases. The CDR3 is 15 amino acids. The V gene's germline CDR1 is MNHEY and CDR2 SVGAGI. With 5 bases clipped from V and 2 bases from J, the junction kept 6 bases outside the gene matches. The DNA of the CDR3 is TGTGCCAGCAGTACCGGACAGGGCGCCACAGATACGCAGTATTTT. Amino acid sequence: CASSTGQGATDTQYF.

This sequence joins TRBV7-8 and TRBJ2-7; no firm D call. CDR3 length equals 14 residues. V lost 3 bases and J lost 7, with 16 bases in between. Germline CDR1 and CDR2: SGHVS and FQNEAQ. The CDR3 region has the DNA TGTGCCAGCAGCTTTCGACGGGCTATGGGGGAGCAGTACTTC. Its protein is CASSFRRAMGEQYF.

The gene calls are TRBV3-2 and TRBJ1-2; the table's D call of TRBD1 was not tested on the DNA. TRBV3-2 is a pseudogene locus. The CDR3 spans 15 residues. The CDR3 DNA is TGTGCCAGCAGCCACCCCCCGGGCAGGGTCGATGGCTACACCTTC. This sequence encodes CASSHPPGRVDGYTF.

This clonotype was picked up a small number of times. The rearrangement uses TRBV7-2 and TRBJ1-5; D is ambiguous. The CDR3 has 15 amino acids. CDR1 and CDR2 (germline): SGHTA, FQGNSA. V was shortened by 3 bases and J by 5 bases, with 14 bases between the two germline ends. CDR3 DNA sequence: TGTGCCAGCAGCTTGGTAGGGCCTACCGATCAGCCCCAGCATTTT. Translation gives CASSLVGPTDQPQHF.

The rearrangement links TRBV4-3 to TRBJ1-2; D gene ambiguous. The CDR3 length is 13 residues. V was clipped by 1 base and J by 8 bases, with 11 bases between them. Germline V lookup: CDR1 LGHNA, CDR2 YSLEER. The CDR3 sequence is CASSQGGGGGYTF. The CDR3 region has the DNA TGCGCCAGCAGCCAAGGAGGCGGCGGAGGCTACACCTTC.

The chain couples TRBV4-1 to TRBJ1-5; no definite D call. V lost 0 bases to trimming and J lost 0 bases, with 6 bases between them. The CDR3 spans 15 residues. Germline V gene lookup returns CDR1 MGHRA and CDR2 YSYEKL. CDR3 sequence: CASSQEQYSNQPQHF. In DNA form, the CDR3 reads TGCGCCAGCAGCCAAGAACAGTATAGCAATCAGCCCCAGCATTTT.

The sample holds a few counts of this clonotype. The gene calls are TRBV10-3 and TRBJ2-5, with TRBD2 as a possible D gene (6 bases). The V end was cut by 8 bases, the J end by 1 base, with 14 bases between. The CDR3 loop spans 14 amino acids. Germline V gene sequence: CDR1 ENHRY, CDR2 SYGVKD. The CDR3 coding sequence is TGTGCCATCGCACTGGCACTAGCCCAAGAGACCCAGTACTTC. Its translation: CAIALALAQETQYF.

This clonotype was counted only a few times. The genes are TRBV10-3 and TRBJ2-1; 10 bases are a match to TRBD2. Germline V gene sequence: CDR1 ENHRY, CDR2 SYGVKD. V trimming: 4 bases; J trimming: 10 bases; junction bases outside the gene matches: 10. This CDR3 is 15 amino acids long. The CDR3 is CAISASGGAFKEQFF. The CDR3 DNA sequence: TGTGCCATCAGTGCTAGCGGGGGTGCATTCAAAGAGCAGTTCTTC.

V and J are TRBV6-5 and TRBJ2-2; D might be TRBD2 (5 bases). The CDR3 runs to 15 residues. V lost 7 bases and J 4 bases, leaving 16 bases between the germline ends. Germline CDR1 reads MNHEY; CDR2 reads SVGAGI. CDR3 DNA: TGTGCCAGCACCTTTAGTGTACTAGTCACCGGGGAGCTGTTTTTT. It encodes CASTFSVLVTGELFF.

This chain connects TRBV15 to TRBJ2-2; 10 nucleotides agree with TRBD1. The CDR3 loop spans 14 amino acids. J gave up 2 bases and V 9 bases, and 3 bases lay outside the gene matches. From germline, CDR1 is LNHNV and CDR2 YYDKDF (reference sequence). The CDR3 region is CATTGGANTGELFF. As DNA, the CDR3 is TGTGCCACGACAGGGGGCGCAAACACCGGGGAGCTGTTTTTT.

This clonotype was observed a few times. CDR3 sequence: CASSLLANEQFF. The CDR3 DNA sequence: TGTGCCAGCAGCCTTCTAGCCAATGAGCAGTTCTTC. The rearrangement uses TRBV7-9 and TRBJ2-1, with D tentatively TRBD2 (5 bases). The germline V and J ends were trimmed by 5 bases and 6 bases, with 8 bases remaining between them. The CDR3 totals 12 residues. Germline-derived CDR1 and CDR2 are SEHNR and FQNEAQ (reference sequence).

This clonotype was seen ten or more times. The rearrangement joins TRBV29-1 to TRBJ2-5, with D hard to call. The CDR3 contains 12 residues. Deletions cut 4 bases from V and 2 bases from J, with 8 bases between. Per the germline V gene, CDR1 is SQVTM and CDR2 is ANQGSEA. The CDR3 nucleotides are TGCAGCGTTGTTAAAAGTCAAGAGACCCAGTACTTC. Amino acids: CSVVKSQETQYF. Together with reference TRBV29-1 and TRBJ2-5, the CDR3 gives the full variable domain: SAVISQKPSRDICQRGTSLTIQCQVDSQVTMMFWYRQQPGQSLTLIATANQGSEATYESGFVIDKFPISRPNLTFSTLTVSNMSPEDSSIYLCSVVKSQETQYFGPGTRLLVL.

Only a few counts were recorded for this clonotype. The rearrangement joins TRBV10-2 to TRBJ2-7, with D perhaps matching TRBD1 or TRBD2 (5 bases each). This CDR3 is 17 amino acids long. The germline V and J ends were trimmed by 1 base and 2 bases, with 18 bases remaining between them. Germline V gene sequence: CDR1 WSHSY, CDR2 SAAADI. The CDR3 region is CASSEWGSLGSPYEQYF. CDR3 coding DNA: TGCGCCAGCAGTGAGTGGGGGTCTTTGGGCTCCCCCTACGAGCAGTACTTC.

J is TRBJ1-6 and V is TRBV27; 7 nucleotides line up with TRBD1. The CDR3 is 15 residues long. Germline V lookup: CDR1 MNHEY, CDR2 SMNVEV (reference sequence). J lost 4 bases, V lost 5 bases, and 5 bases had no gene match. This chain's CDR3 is CASSADRRYNSPLHF. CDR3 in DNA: TGTGCCAGCAGTGCGGACAGGCGGTATAATTCACCCCTCCACTTT.

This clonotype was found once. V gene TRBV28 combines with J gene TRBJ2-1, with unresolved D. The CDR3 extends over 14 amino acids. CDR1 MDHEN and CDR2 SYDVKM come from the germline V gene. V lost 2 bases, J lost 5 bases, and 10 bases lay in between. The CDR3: CASSLVEGNNEQFF. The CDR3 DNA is TGTGCCAGCAGTTTAGTCGAAGGTAACAATGAGCAGTTCTTC.

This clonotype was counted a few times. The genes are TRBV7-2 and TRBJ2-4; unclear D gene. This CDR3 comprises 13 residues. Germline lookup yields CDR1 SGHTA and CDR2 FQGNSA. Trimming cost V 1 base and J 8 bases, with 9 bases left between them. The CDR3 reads CASSLDPGYIQYF. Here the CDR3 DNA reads TGTGCCAGCAGCTTAGACCCGGGTTACATTCAGTACTTC.

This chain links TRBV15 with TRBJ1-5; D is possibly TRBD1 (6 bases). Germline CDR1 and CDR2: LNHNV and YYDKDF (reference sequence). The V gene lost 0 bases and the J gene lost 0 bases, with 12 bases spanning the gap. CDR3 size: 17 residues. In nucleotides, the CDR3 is TGTGCCACCAGCAGAGATTTGGACAGACATAGCAATCAGCCCCAGCATTTT. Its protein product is CATSRDLDRHSNQPQHF.

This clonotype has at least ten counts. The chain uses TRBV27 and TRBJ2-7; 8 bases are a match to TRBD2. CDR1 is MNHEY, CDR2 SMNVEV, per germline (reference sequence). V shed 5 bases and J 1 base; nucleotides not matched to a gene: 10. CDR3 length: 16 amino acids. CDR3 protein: CASSPFGGASSYEQYV. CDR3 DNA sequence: TGTGCCAGCAGTCCGTTCGGGGGGGCCTCGTCCTACGAGCAGTACGTC.

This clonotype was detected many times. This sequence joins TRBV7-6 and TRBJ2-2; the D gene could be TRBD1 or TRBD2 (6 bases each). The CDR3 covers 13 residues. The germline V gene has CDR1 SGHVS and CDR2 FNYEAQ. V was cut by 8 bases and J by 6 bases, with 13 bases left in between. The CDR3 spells CASGGQNSGELFF. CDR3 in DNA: TGTGCCAGCGGGGGGCAAAACTCCGGGGAGCTGTTTTTT.

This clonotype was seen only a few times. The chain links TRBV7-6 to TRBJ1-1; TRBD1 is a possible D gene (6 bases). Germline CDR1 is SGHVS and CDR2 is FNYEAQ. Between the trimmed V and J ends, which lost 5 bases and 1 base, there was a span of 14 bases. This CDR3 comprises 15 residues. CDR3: CASSISGTPNTEAFF. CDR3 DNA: TGTGCCAGCAGCATTTCCGGGACACCGAACACTGAAGCTTTCTTT.

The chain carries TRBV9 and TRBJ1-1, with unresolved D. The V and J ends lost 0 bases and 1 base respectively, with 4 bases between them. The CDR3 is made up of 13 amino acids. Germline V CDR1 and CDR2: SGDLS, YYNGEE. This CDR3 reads CASSVDWNTEAFF. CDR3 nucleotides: TGTGCCAGCAGCGTAGATTGGAACACTGAAGCTTTCTTT.

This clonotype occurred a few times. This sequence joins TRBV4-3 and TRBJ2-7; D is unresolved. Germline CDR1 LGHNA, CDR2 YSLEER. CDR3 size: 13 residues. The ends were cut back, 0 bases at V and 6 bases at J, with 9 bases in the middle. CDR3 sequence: CASSQEVWGEQYV. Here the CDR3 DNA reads TGCGCCAGCAGCCAAGAAGTCTGGGGCGAGCAGTACGTC.

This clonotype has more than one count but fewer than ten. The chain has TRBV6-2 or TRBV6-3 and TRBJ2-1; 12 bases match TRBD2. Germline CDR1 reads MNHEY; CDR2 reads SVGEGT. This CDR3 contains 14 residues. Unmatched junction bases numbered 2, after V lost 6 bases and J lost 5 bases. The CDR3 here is CASRGLAGNNEQFF. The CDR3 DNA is TGTGCCAGCAGGGGACTAGCGGGCAACAATGAGCAGTTCTTC.